The 29 T cell receptor beta chains listed next were all sequenced from one sample in a study of high-grade serous ovarian cancer treatment subgroups. The method was immunoSEQ multiplex PCR; TCRdb's version includes in-frame clones alone and lacks a portion of them. The sample carries some 20,000 clones, about 68% recorded once. Tumor tissue was taken before any definitive surgery or chemotherapy was given. Sequencing input: tumor tissue. These receptors came from a human donor with high-grade serous ovarian cancer.

V is TRBV19 and J is TRBJ2-3; 8 bases match TRBD2. The germline gives CDR1 LNHDA, CDR2 SQIVND (reference sequence). The trim removed 3 bases at V and 1 base at J, leaving 3 bases unmatched. The CDR3 is made up of 15 amino acids. The CDR3 loop reads CASSIGGAGTDTQYF. The DNA of the CDR3 is TGTGCCAGTAGTATCGGGGGGGCTGGCACAGATACGCAGTATTTT.

The rearrangement joins TRBV5-1 to TRBJ1-1; D uncertain. The CDR3 has 15 amino acids. Deletions cut 2 bases from V and 3 bases from J, with 14 bases between. Per the germline V gene, CDR1 is SGHRS and CDR2 is YFSETQ. The CDR3 spells CASSFSHPRDTEAFF. The DNA of the CDR3 is TGCGCCAGCAGCTTTTCGCACCCCAGAGACACTGAAGCTTTCTTT.

The gene calls are TRBV28 and TRBJ1-5, with D hard to call. Germline CDR1 MDHEN, CDR2 SYDVKM. Between the trimmed V and J ends, which lost 2 bases and 1 base, there was a span of 6 bases. The CDR3 is made up of 14 amino acids. CDR3 nucleotide sequence: TGTGCCAGCAGTTTAAATCCGAGCAATCAGCCCCAGCATTTT. It yields the protein CASSLNPSNQPQHF.

The rearrangement links TRBV28 to TRBJ1-2; TRBD1 matches at 7 bases. CDR3 length: 12 amino acids. V trimming: 4 bases; J trimming: 7 bases; junction bases outside the gene matches: 3. Per germline, CDR1 MDHEN and CDR2 SYDVKM. CDR3 bases: TGTGCCAGCAGTTCGACAGGGATTGGCTACACCTTC. This translates into CASSSTGIGYTF.

The chain carries TRBV2 and TRBJ2-2; TRBD1 aligns across 10 bases. The V gene's germline CDR1 is SNHLY and CDR2 FYNNEI. J lost 4 bases, V lost 6 bases, and 2 bases had no gene match. The CDR3 contains 14 residues. CDR3 bases: TGTGCCAGCAGAGGGACAGGGGTCACCGGGGAGCTGTTTTTT. Protein: CASRGTGVTGELFF.

This clone has just a few counts. The chain uses TRBV7-2 and TRBJ2-1; the match to TRBD2 covers 11 bases. Losses at the gene ends were 3 bases for V and 5 bases for J; bases not matched to a gene: 3. The CDR3 sequence is 15 residues long. Germline CDR1 is SGHTA and CDR2 is FQGNSA. CDR3 region: CASSFLAGGHNEQFF. In DNA form, the CDR3 reads TGTGCCAGCAGCTTCCTAGCGGGAGGCCACAATGAGCAGTTCTTC.

This chain connects TRBV10-2 to TRBJ2-1, with D tentatively TRBD2 (6 bases). The CDR3 is 15 residues long. Germline assignment: CDR1 WSHSY and CDR2 SAAADI. Between the trimmed V and J ends, which lost 2 bases and 4 bases, there was a span of 12 bases. The DNA of the CDR3 is TGCGCCAGCAGTGAGATGATAGCGGTTTACAATGAGCAGTTCTTC. Encoded protein: CASSEMIAVYNEQFF.

V is TRBV4-3 and J is TRBJ2-2; tentative D call: TRBD2 (5 bases). Trimming removed 4 bases at V and 8 bases at J, with 17 bases between. CDR3 length: 15 residues. Germline assignment: CDR1 LGHNA and CDR2 YSLEER. CDR3 loop: CASSPPHLASGELFF. The CDR3 DNA is TGCGCCAGCAGCCCCCCCCATCTAGCCTCTGGGGAGCTGTTTTTT.

CDR3 DNA sequence: TGTGCCAGCAGCTTAGGGGGGAGCGGGAGCTCCTACAATGAGCAGTTCTTC. Protein: CASSLGGSGSSYNEQFF. This sequence joins TRBV7-8 and TRBJ2-1; 8 bases are a match to TRBD2. This CDR3 comprises 17 residues. The germline V gene has CDR1 SGHVS and CDR2 FQNEAQ. The ends lost 1 base at V and 0 bases at J; junction bases unmatched: 5.

The chain joins TRBV5-1 to TRBJ2-2; no definite D call. This CDR3 comprises 15 residues. The germline V gene encodes CDR1 SGHRS and CDR2 YFSETQ. V was cut by 1 base and J by 4 bases, with 11 bases left in between. Here the CDR3 reads CASSLSQAGTGELFF. Written as DNA, the CDR3 is TGCGCCAGCAGCTTGAGCCAGGCTGGCACCGGGGAGCTGTTTTTT.

The count of this clone is one. V is TRBV19 and J is TRBJ1-2; D call uncertain. CDR3 size: 13 residues. Germline assignment: CDR1 LNHDA and CDR2 SQIVND (reference sequence). V lost 5 bases and J lost 5, with 12 bases in between. In nucleotides, the CDR3 is TGTGCCAGTAGTCCCGACGTCGCATATGGCTACACCTTC. This gives the protein CASSPDVAYGYTF.

This chain connects TRBV7-2 to TRBJ2-7; 11 nucleotides match TRBD2. CDR1 SGHTA and CDR2 FQGNSA come from the germline V gene. V lost 5 bases, J lost 4 bases, and 4 bases stayed unmatched. This CDR3 is built from 14 residues. CDR3 residues: CASSGTSGQYEQYF. CDR3 DNA sequence: TGTGCCAGCAGCGGGACTAGCGGCCAGTACGAGCAGTACTTC.

The rearrangement uses TRBV7-9 and TRBJ1-5, with 7 bases identical to TRBD1. CDR1 and CDR2 (germline): SEHNR, FQNEAQ (reference sequence). V gave up 5 bases and J gave up 6 bases; unmatched junction bases: 4. There are 13 residues in the CDR3. The CDR3 region is CASSPGGIQPQHF. The CDR3 DNA follows: TGTGCCAGCAGCCCAGGGGGGATTCAGCCCCAGCATTTT.

The gene calls are TRBV7-9 and TRBJ2-3, with TRBD2 matching over 14 bases. CDR1 is SEHNR and CDR2 is FQNEAQ in the germline V gene (reference sequence). The CDR3 runs to 16 residues. Trimming cost V 3 bases and J 1 base; bases outside gene matches: 0. The CDR3 here is CASSLGLAGGTDTQYF. The CDR3 nucleotides are TGTGCCAGCAGCTTGGGACTAGCGGGGGGCACAGATACGCAGTATTTT.

This clone has a single count. This chain uses TRBV5-4 with TRBJ2-1; 15 positions match TRBD2. The V and J ends lost 4 bases and 3 bases, in that order; junction bases with no gene match: 5. Germline V lookup: CDR1 SGHNT, CDR2 YYREEE (reference sequence). The CDR3 length is 17 residues. In DNA, the CDR3 is TGTGCCAGCAGCAGGGGACTAGCGGGAGGACTCTACAATGAGCAGTTCTTC. Translation: CASSRGLAGGLYNEQFF.

The J gene is TRBJ2-6, the V gene TRBV6-1, with unresolved D. Per the germline V gene, CDR1 is MNHNS and CDR2 is SASEGT. The CDR3 runs to 15 residues. Between the trimmed V and J ends, which lost 3 bases and 1 base, there was a span of 7 bases. The CDR3 protein is CASSEVSSGANVLTF. The CDR3 DNA is TGTGCCAGCAGTGAGGTCTCATCTGGGGCCAACGTCCTGACTTTC.

V usage is TRBV7-9 and J usage is TRBJ2-3; 12 bases fit TRBD1. Germline CDR1 SEHNR, CDR2 FQNEAQ (reference sequence). With 5 bases clipped from V and 4 bases from J, the junction kept 7 bases outside the gene matches. CDR3 length equals 16 residues. CDR3 residues: CASSARDRGQSDTQYF. The DNA for the CDR3 is TGTGCCAGCAGCGCCCGGGACAGGGGGCAGTCAGATACGCAGTATTTT.

The rearrangement joins TRBV7-9 to TRBJ1-6; TRBD1 agrees at 9 bases. In germline, CDR1 is SEHNR, CDR2 FQNEAQ (reference sequence). CDR3 length equals 14 residues. The ends lost 8 bases at V and 3 bases at J; junction bases unmatched: 2. CDR3 residues: CASGTGNYNSPLHF. CDR3 bases: TGTGCCAGCGGGACAGGGAACTATAATTCACCCCTCCACTTT.

V gene TRBV14 combines with J gene TRBJ1-1, with D unclear. The CDR3 has 13 amino acids. The V end was cut by 4 bases, the J end by 3 bases, with 9 bases between. Germline V gene lookup returns CDR1 SGHDN and CDR2 FVKESK. CDR3 residues: CASSLIQDTEAFF. The CDR3 DNA reads as TGTGCCAGCAGCCTTATTCAGGACACTGAAGCTTTCTTT.

The chain combines TRBV7-2 with TRBJ2-7; 9 bases fit TRBD1. Unmatched junction bases numbered 1, after V lost 4 bases and J lost 0 bases. Germline-derived CDR1 and CDR2 are SGHTA and FQGNSA. The CDR3 sequence is 14 residues long. CDR3 sequence: CASSSTGGSYEQYF. CDR3 nucleotide sequence: TGTGCCAGCAGCTCGACAGGGGGCTCCTACGAGCAGTACTTC.

V and J are TRBV2 and TRBJ2-5; D is unresolved. This CDR3 has 11 residues. Germline V gene lookup returns CDR1 SNHLY and CDR2 FYNNEI. Trimming took 6 bases from V and 3 from J, leaving 5 bases between them. The CDR3 DNA reads as TGTGCCAGCAGCGAGGAAGAGACCCAGTACTTC. This gives the protein CASSEEETQYF.

CDR3 nucleotide sequence: TGTGCCAGCAGGTCACAGGGTGAGAACACTGAAGCTTTCTTT. The encoded protein is CASRSQGENTEAFF. The V call is TRBV7-9, the J call TRBJ1-1; D might be TRBD1 (6 bases). The CDR3 covers 14 residues. V shed 6 bases and J shed 1 base, with 12 bases lying between them. From germline, CDR1 is SEHNR and CDR2 FQNEAQ (reference sequence).

For the CDR3, the DNA is TGTGCCAGCAGTGCGTCCCCAGGCTTCAATGAGCAGTTCTTC. The encoded protein is CASSASPGFNEQFF. The chain carries TRBV6-6 and TRBJ2-1; D uncertain. The ends were cut back, 5 bases at V and 6 bases at J, with 14 bases in the middle. The CDR3 sequence is 14 residues long. Per germline, CDR1 MNHNY and CDR2 SVGAGI (reference sequence).

This clone was found a few times. The rearrangement joins TRBV29-1 to TRBJ2-3; D might be TRBD1 (6 bases). CDR1 is SQVTM, CDR2 ANQGSEA, per germline. The length of the CDR3 is 16 residues. Trimming took off 2 bases at V and 0 bases at J, with 15 bases between the two ends. CDR3 sequence (DNA): TGCAGCGTTGAATCCGGACAGACCCCTAGCACAGATACGCAGTATTTT. It translates to CSVESGQTPSTDTQYF.

The V gene is TRBV16, the J gene TRBJ2-6; D not certain. CDR3 length equals 14 residues. Trimming removed 3 bases at V and 0 bases at J, with 3 bases between. Germline CDR1 KGHSY, CDR2 FQNENV. CDR3 in DNA: TGTGCCAGCAGCCACCACTCTGGGGCCAACGTCCTGACTTTC. Amino acids: CASSHHSGANVLTF.

The chain recombines TRBV6-6 with TRBJ2-3; TRBD1 matches at 8 bases. This CDR3 comprises 16 residues. The germline V gene encodes CDR1 MNHNY and CDR2 SVGAGI (reference sequence). The J segment lost 3 bases and the V segment lost 5 bases, leaving 10 bases of the junction unmatched. CDR3 residues: CASSKDRQGLTDTQYF. The DNA for the CDR3 is TGTGCCAGCAGTAAGGATCGACAGGGGTTGACAGATACGCAGTATTTT.

The J gene is TRBJ1-5, the V gene TRBV9; D uncertain. The CDR3 runs to 16 residues. Trimming removed 0 bases from V and 4 bases from J, with 14 bases in between. Germline-derived CDR1 and CDR2 are SGDLS and YYNGEE. The CDR3 coding sequence is TGTGCCAGCAGCGTAGTCGGCAGACCCCCGAATCAGCCCCAGCATTTT. Encoded protein: CASSVVGRPPNQPQHF.

V and J are TRBV5-6 and TRBJ1-6, with no clear D. Per germline, CDR1 SGHDT and CDR2 YYEEEE. This CDR3 is 14 amino acids long. V lost 1 base and J lost 8, with 10 bases in between. The CDR3 loop is CASSLRWADSPLHF. The CDR3 DNA is TGTGCCAGCAGCTTGAGGTGGGCTGATTCACCCCTCCACTTT.

This clone was seen only a few times. The V gene is TRBV6-5, the J gene TRBJ2-3; weak D call: TRBD2 (6 bases). Germline V CDR1 and CDR2: MNHEY, SVGAGI. V was pared by 7 bases and J by 2 bases, with 10 bases between. This CDR3 is built from 13 residues. This CDR3 is CASTAGYTDTQYF. CDR3 coding DNA: TGTGCCAGCACGGCGGGATACACAGATACGCAGTATTTT.